Many counts were recorded for the clone carrying this T cell receptor (beta chain). Time point given: patch test 1, 2 weeks after DPC sensitization. Treatment meaning: therapeutic diphenylcyclopropenone sensitization with weekly scalp DPC. Total RNA came from unfractionated whole blood. Each cDNA molecule in the library carried unique molecular identifiers. TCRdb analysed the RACE reads with MiXCR anew, one entry per CDR3 protein. The sample shows 40,000 to 50,000 distinct CDR3 sequences, 3.5% to 4% of them seen only once. The entry originates in a study of human T cells and chemical hapten exposure. Study context: Patients having alopecia areata, totalis or universalis were mostly female.

Germline lookup yields CDR1 SGHNT and CDR2 YYREEE (reference sequence). The V end was cut by 4 bases, the J end by 2 bases, with 8 bases between. The CDR3 is made up of 13 amino acids. The sequences come from whole blood, collected in connection with sensitization to the hapten diphenylcyclopropenone (DPC). This TCR derives from a man over 45 with alopecia areata. Some clones in this sample may be carry-over from other donors' samples. The chain links TRBV5-4 to TRBJ2-3; D unresolved. CDR3 coding DNA: TGTGCCAGCAGCGCGACAAACACAGATACGCAGTATTTT. It encodes CASSATNTDTQYF.